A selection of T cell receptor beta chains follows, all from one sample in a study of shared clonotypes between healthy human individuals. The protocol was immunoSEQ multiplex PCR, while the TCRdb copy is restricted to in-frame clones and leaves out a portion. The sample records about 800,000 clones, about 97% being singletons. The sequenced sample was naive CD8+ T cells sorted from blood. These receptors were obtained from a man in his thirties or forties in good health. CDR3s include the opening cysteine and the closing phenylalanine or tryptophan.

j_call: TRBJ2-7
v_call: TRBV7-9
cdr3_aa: CASSLDRVSYEQYF

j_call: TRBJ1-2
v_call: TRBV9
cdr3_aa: CASLSGNGHTF

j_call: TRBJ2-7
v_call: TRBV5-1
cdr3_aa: CASSLGPLPEQYF

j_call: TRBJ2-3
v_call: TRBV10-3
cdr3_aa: CAISESGGSTDTQYF

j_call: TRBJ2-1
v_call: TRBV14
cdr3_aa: CASSQLAGDRGLPSPGGLHEQFF

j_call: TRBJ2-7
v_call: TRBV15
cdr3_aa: CATSTPPREQYF

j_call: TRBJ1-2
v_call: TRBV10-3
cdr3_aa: CAISESNGGGYYGYTF

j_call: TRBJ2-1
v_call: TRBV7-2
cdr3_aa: CASSFLGTREYNEQFF

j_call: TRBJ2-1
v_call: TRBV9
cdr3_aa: CASSAGTSVYNEQFF

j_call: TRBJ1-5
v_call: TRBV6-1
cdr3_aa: CASSVSGTNSNQPQHF

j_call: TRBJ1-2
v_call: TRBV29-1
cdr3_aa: CSVAVWDTSNYGYTF

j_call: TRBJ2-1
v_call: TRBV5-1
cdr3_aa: CASSLILGGQYNEQFF

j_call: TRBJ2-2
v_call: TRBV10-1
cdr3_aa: CASSSGRGDTGELFF

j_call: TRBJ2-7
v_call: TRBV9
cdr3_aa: CASSVPSVAGEQYF

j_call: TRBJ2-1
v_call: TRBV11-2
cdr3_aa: CASSLRGRVNEQFF

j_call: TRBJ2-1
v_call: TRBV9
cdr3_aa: CASSVGTGPYNEQFF

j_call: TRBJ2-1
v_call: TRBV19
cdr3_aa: CASSIGGDYLYNEQFF

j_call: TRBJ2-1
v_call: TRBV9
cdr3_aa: CASSGGGTSGSYNEQFF

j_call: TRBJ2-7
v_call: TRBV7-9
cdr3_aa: CASSPSGNYEQYF

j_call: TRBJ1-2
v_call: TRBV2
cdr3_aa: CATRGDRYGYTF

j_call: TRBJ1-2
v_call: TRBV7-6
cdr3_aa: CASSPPRDLGYTF

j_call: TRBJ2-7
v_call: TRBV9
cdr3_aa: CASSVEGGNPYEQYF

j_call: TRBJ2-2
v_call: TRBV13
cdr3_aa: CASTGANTGELFF

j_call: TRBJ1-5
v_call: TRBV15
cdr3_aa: CATGRTGSGNQPQHF

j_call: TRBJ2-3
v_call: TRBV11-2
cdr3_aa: CASSPLGTDTQYF

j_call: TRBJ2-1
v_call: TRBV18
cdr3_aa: CASSPPSGRAGGPNEQFF

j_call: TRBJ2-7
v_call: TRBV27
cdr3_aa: CASSSYQSLTGWYEQYF

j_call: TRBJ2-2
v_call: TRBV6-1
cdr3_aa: CASSDPGTFTGELFF

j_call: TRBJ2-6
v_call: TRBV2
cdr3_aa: CASIYRPFFSGANVLTF

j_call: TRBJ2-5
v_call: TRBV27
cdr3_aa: CASSSLGGDGTQYF

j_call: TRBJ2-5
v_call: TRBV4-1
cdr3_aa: CASSPRSAQETQYF

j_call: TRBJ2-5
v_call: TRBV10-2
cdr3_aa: CASSTGGETQYF

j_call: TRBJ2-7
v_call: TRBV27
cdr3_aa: CASSPSDVRNEQYF

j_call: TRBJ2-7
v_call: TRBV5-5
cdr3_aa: CASSGTGGGARFYEQYF

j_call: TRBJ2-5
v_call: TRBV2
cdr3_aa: CASSVPPQETQYF

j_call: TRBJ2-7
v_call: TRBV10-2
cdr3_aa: CATLQGFGNEQYF

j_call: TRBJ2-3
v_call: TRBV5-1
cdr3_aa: CASSPDTDTQYF

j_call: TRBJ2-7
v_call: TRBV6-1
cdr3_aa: CASIRESSYEQYF